The clone carrying this TCR beta chain was detected many times. Its antigen remains unidentified. The entry originates in a study of read filtering for tumor transcriptome and immune sequencing. Study summary: Whole-transcriptome libraries were prepared after DNase treatment. Regarding the study as a whole: Compared with RNA-seq, IR-seq gave much higher clonotype depth and reliability. Approximately 82% of IR-seq clonotypes had one read, totaling around 3.5% of reads; RNA-seq: 74.6% and 44.6%.

The CDR3 consists of 13 residues. Trimming stripped 6 bases from V and 8 bases from J, with 14 bases between. Per germline, CDR1 LNHDA and CDR2 SQIVND (reference sequence). Molecular barcoded adaptors covering alpha/delta and beta/gamma chains were used on approximately 400 ng RNA. TCRdb analysed the reads with MiXCR anew, one entry per CDR3 protein. Counted here are some 39,000 distinct CDR3 sequences, about 14% occurring once; the ten biggest clones make up 18%. The sequence derives from a donor over 35 with multiple myeloma. The sample comprised a population of CD138-negative cells sorted from bone marrow. J is TRBJ1-5 and V is TRBV19; D unclear. CDR3 sequence reads: CASSFGLLEPQHF. DNA of the CDR3: TGTGCCAGTAGCTTCGGGCTCCTCGAGCCCCAGCATTTT.